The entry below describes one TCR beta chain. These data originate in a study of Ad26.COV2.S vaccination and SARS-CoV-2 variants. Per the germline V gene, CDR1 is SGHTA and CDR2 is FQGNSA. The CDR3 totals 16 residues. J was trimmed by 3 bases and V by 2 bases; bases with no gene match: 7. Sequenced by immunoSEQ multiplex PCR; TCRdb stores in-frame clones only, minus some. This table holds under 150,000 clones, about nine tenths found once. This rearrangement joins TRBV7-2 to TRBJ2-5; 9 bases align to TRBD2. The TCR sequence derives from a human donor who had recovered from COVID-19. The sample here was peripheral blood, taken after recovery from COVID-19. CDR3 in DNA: TGTGCCAGCAGCTTAAGTCTGGGACTAGCAGAAGAGACCCAGTACTTC. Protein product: CASSLSLGLAEETQYF.